Listed below are T cell receptor beta chains from one sample, sequenced in a study of cytomegalovirus exposure and HLA in healthy donors. Clones were read by immunoSEQ multiplex PCR, and TCRdb kept only the in-frame ones, dropping some. The repertoire holds hundreds of thousands of clones, with 70% to 90% as singletons. The sequenced sample consisted of PBMCs. Source of these receptors: a woman aged 18-35 years in good health and CMV-seronegative. The CDR3 runs from the conserved cysteine through the conserved F or W. D genes are given only for firm matches. Size is omitted from some rows. Given values are once, few, many or a class for expanded clones.

v_call	j_call	d_call	clone_size	cdr3_nt	cdr3_aa
TRBV13	TRBJ2-1	.	.	TGTGCCAGCAGCCCCCCAGGGGGGAATGAGCAGTTCTTC	CASSPPGGNEQFF
TRBV10-1	TRBJ1-5	.	.	TGCGCCAGCAGCGCTACAGGGTTTCAGCCCCAGCATTTT	CASSATGFQPQHF
TRBV7-9	TRBJ2-3	.	.	TGTGCCAGCAGCGCCCCCGGTCAGGCAGATACGCAGTATTTT	CASSAPGQADTQYF
TRBV9	TRBJ1-3	TRBD1	.	TGTGCCAGCAGCTCCCCGAGACAGGGACAGGAAAACACCATATATTTT	CASSSPRQGQENTIYF
TRBV21-1	TRBJ2-7	.	.	TGTGCCAGCAGCAAAATCTATCGAGTCGATGGGGGGGACTACTCCTACGAGCAGTACTTC	CASSKIYRVDGGDYSYEQYF
TRBV15	TRBJ1-1	.	.	TGTGCCACCAGCAGAGACACTAACACTGAAGCTTTCTTT	CATSRDTNTEAFF
TRBV5-1	TRBJ2-5	.	.	TGCGCCAGCAGCCGAACCGGCGGGGGCCCTTTCGAGACCCAGTACTTC	CASSRTGGGPFETQYF
TRBV5-6	TRBJ2-1	TRBD2	.	TGTGCCAGCAGCTTGGGTCTAGCGGGAGAGCAGTTCTTC	CASSLGLAGEQFF
TRBV7-6	TRBJ1-3	.	.	TGTGCCAGCAGTCGGAGTCTGACAGAAAGCTCTGGAAACACCATATATTTT	CASSRSLTESSGNTIYF
TRBV4-1	TRBJ1-2	.	few	TGCGCCAGCAGCCAAAGGAGGGATGGCTACACCTTC	CASSQRRDGYTF
TRBV6-6	TRBJ1-1	.	once	TGTGCCAGCATTCAATCCCCCCGGGACACTGAAGCTTTCTTT	CASIQSPRDTEAFF
TRBV7-3	TRBJ2-7	.	.	TGTGCCAGCAGCTTAAGGCCCAACTACGAGCAGTACTTC	CASSLRPNYEQYF
TRBV19	TRBJ2-7	.	.	TGTGCCAGTAGTATAGATCTAGCCGGAGCCTTGAGGGAGCAGTACTTC	CASSIDLAGALREQYF
TRBV7-6	TRBJ1-6	TRBD1	once	TGTGCCAGCAGCTACGGGACAGTCAATTCACCCCTCCACTTT	CASSYGTVNSPLHF
TRBV13	TRBJ1-6	TRBD1	.	TGTGCCAGCAGTTTAACACAGGGGGCAAATTCCCCCCTCCACTTT	CASSLTQGANSPLHF
TRBV7-2	TRBJ1-2	TRBD1	.	TGTGCCAGCACCGAGATCCAAGACAGGGGGGGCTACACCTTC	CASTEIQDRGGYTF
TRBV5-5	TRBJ2-7	.	.	TGTGCCAGCAGCTTCCTAGCGCAGTCCTACGAGCAGTACTTC	CASSFLAQSYEQYF
TRBV4-1	TRBJ1-6	TRBD1	.	TGCGCCAGCAGCCAAGATCGAACAGGGGGCAGCTCACCCCTCCACTTT	CASSQDRTGGSSPLHF
TRBV27	TRBJ2-7	TRBD1	.	TGTGCCAGCGGCCGGGACAGCGCTACCTACGAGCAGTACTTC	CASGRDSATYEQYF
TRBV27	TRBJ2-5	.	.	TGTGCCAGCAGTCCGTCGAGGGGGGGGCGGGGGGAGACCCAGTACTTC	CASSPSRGGRGETQYF
TRBV5-1	TRBJ1-1	.	.	TGCGCCAGCAGCTTGGACGGGATGGGCACTGAAGCTTTCTTT	CASSLDGMGTEAFF
TRBV6-5	TRBJ2-7	TRBD1	.	TGTGCCAGCAGTTACTCGAGGGGGCCCAGCTCCTACGAGCAGTACTTC	CASSYSRGPSSYEQYF
TRBV29-1	TRBJ1-1	.	.	TGCAGCGCCAGGGGACAATCCATCGGCTCCGAAGCTTTCTTT	CSARGQSIGSEAFF
TRBV9	TRBJ2-5	TRBD2	.	TGTGCCAGCAGCGGTAGCGGGGTCCAAGAGACCCAGTACTTC	CASSGSGVQETQYF
TRBV10-3	TRBJ2-7	TRBD1	.	TGTGCCATCAGTGAGTTAGATCAGGGGGCGTTCCCCGAGCAGTACTTC	CAISELDQGAFPEQYF
TRBV9	TRBJ2-1	.	.	TGTGCCAGCAGCCTTAACAATGAGCAGTTCTTC	CASSLNNEQFF
TRBV19	TRBJ2-7	TRBD1	.	TGTGCCAGTATGAGGGGGCTTGGCTCCTACGAGCAGTACTTC	CASMRGLGSYEQYF
TRBV5-4	TRBJ1-1	.	.	TGTGCCAGCAGCAGCTCGGGGGGCATGAACACTGAAGCTTTCTTT	CASSSSGGMNTEAFF
TRBV5-1	TRBJ2-6	TRBD1	.	TGCGCCAGCAGCCACCGGGACAGGGCCGCTTCTGGGGCCAACGTCCTGACTTTC	CASSHRDRAASGANVLTF
TRBV9	TRBJ1-3	.	.	TGTGCCAGCAGCGACTCCGTCTTAAACACCATATATTTT	CASSDSVLNTIYF
TRBV5-4	TRBJ2-1	TRBD1	.	TGTGCCAGCAGCCAGGACAGGGGAGGCTACAATGAGCAGTTCTTC	CASSQDRGGYNEQFF
TRBV9	TRBJ1-1	TRBD1	.	TGTGCCAGCAGTGGTGGGACAGCCCTCACTGAAGCTTTCTTT	CASSGGTALTEAFF
TRBV19	TRBJ1-2	TRBD1	few	TGTGCCAGTAGTATTGTCCGAGTCCAGGGGGGATATGGCTACACCTTC	CASSIVRVQGGYGYTF
TRBV9	TRBJ2-2	.	once	TGTGCCAGCAGCCCAGACCTTAGGGGGGGCACCGGGGAGCTGTTTTTT	CASSPDLRGGTGELFF
TRBV7-2	TRBJ2-7	.	.	TGTGCCAGCAGCTTAGTTCGGGGTTCCGAGCAGTACTTC	CASSLVRGSEQYF
TRBV2	TRBJ1-2	.	.	TGTGCCGGAGTGACGGACAGCCGTTATGGCTACACCTTC	CAGVTDSRYGYTF
TRBV6-5	TRBJ2-3	.	.	TGTGCCAGCACCGGAACAGTGGGCGATACGCAGTATTTT	CASTGTVGDTQYF
TRBV13	TRBJ1-3	.	once	TGTGCCAGCAGCTTACAAAATGGACAATCAGGTGGGGGAAACACCATATATTTT	CASSLQNGQSGGGNTIYF
TRBV6-1	TRBJ2-5	TRBD2	.	TGTGCCAGCAGTGCACTCCTAGCGGGGGAAGAGACCCAGTACTTC	CASSALLAGEETQYF
TRBV5-6	TRBJ2-3	.	.	TGTGCCAGCAGCCTGGGGACTCCAGATACGCAGTATTTT	CASSLGTPDTQYF
TRBV4-1	TRBJ1-1	.	.	TGCGCCAGCAGCCAAGTATGGCAGGGGATTGCTGAAGCTTTCTTT	CASSQVWQGIAEAFF
TRBV7-3	TRBJ2-5	.	.	TGTGCCAGCAGCACGACAGGTTTCGAGACCCAGTACTTC	CASSTTGFETQYF
TRBV27	TRBJ2-2	TRBD1	.	TGTGCCAGCAGTTCGGGACAGATTTACACCGGGGAGCTGTTTTTT	CASSSGQIYTGELFF
TRBV5-1	TRBJ2-2	TRBD1	.	TGCGCCAGCAGCTTAGGTGGGACAGACACCGGGGAGCTGTTTTTT	CASSLGGTDTGELFF
TRBV7-3	TRBJ1-1	.	few	TGTGCCAGCAGCTTAGCCGGGAACACTGAAGCTTTCTTT	CASSLAGNTEAFF
TRBV4-1	TRBJ2-5	TRBD2	.	TGCGCCAGCAGCCAAGATAGGGGCCAGACTAGCGGCCTCCTCGGGACCCAGTACTTC	CASSQDRGQTSGLLGTQYF
TRBV27	TRBJ1-2	.	.	TGTGCCAGCAGTTTAGACAGAAACTATGGCTACACCTTC	CASSLDRNYGYTF
TRBV6-1	TRBJ2-1	TRBD1	once	TGTGCCAGCAGGGAGACAGGGTTTAAGCAGTTCTTC	CASRETGFKQFF
TRBV13	TRBJ1-6	.	.	TGTGCCAGCAGCTTAGGCTTAGAGCCGACTGATAATAATTCACCCCTCCACTTT	CASSLGLEPTDNNSPLHF
TRBV2	TRBJ1-4	TRBD1	few	TGTGCCAGCAGGCGGGACAGGGATCGAGAAAAACTGTTTTTT	CASRRDRDREKLFF
TRBV27	TRBJ1-1	.	.	TGTGCCAGCAGTTTATCTGCAGGGGACACTGAAGCTTTCTTT	CASSLSAGDTEAFF
TRBV7-9	TRBJ1-2	TRBD1	.	TGTGCCAGCAGCCCCGAGGGGGCAGACTATGGCTACACCTTC	CASSPEGADYGYTF
TRBV7-9	TRBJ2-3	.	.	TGTGCCAGCAGCCCGAGGGAGAGCACAGATACGCAGTATTTT	CASSPRESTDTQYF
TRBV7-3	TRBJ1-6	.	.	TGTGCCAGCAGCCCCCGCGGGGCTTTGAATTCACCCCTCCACTTT	CASSPRGALNSPLHF